The 19 T cell receptor beta chains below were found in one sample sequenced in a study of CD8+CD57+ T cells in acquired aplastic anemia. All patients picked for sequencing had shown, by flow cytometry, an expansion of CD8+CD57+ cells. CDR3 and TCR beta VDJ profiling relied on a genomic DNA template. TCRdb ran MiXCR on the reads and lists one entry per CDR3 protein. Seen here are about half a million distinct CDR3 sequences, less than 35% observed once, and the top ten hold roughly 0.89%. The material sequenced was sorted CD4+, CD8+, or CD8+CD57+ T cells (not recorded which) from PBMCs. The source is a human donor with aplastic anemia.

As concerns this clonotype: At one end, the junction sequence differs from germline, possibly due to a read error. The chain joins TRBV10-3 to TRBJ2-2; the D gene is possibly TRBD1 (6 bases). The germline V gene has CDR1 ENHRY and CDR2 SYGVKD. This CDR3 spans 14 amino acids. CDR3 coding DNA: TGTGCCATTGCAGGACAGCGTAACACCGGGGAGCTGCTTTTT. It codes for CAIAGQRNTGELLF.

This clonotype was seen repeatedly, ten times or more. The rearrangement links TRBV10-3 to TRBJ1-3; the D is unclear. The V and J ends lost 6 bases and 1 base respectively, with 7 bases between them. The CDR3 is 13 amino acids. Germline CDR1 ENHRY, CDR2 SYGVKD. The CDR3 coding sequence is TGTGCCATCAGCGGGATATCTGGAAACACCATATATTTT. It is translated as CAISGISGNTIYF.

V usage is TRBV12-3 or TRBV12-4 and J usage is TRBJ1-5; D not certain. Trimming cost V 11 bases and J 1 base, with 12 bases left between them. The CDR3 runs to 13 residues. For the CDR3, the DNA is TGTGCCGGCGGCCCTGGCAGCAATCAGCCCCAGCATTTT. It is translated as CAGGPGSNQPQHF.

CDR3 amino acids: CSASLDSVSYNEQFF. The CDR3 DNA reads TGCAGTGCTAGTCTCGACTCTGTATCCTACAATGAGCAGTTCTTC. The chain has TRBV20-1 and TRBJ2-1; D ambiguous. Looked up from germline, CDR1 is DFQATT and CDR2 is SNEGSKA (reference sequence). The CDR3 is 15 residues long. V was cut by 3 bases and J by 1 base, with 13 bases left in between.

The chain employs TRBV19 and TRBJ1-5, with D perhaps TRBD1 (6 bases). The CDR3 is made up of 15 amino acids. Between the trimmed V and J ends, which lost 9 bases and 11 bases, there was a span of 26 bases. CDR1 and CDR2 (germline): LNHDA, SQIVND (reference sequence). Here the CDR3 DNA reads TGTGCCAGCGGCTGGGGGGGGCGGGAGCAATCAGCCCAGCATTTT. Its protein product is CASGWGGREQSAQHF.

This clonotype was picked up many times. The chain uses TRBV6-5 and TRBJ1-2; no firm D call. Germline-derived CDR1 and CDR2 are MNHEY and SVGAGI. The CDR3 covers 11 residues. V was cut by 2 bases and J by 9 bases, with 7 bases left in between. The CDR3 nucleotides read TGTGCCAGCAGTTACGCGGGGAGCTACACCTTC. This translates into CASSYAGSYTF.

This clonotype was seen only a few times. The J gene is TRBJ1-2, the V gene TRBV5-1; D unresolved. CDR1 is SGHRS and CDR2 is YFSETQ in the germline V gene. Trimming took 2 bases from V and 5 from J, leaving 16 bases between them. CDR3 length: 15 amino acids. In nucleotides, the CDR3 is TGCGCCAGCAGCTTAGATGACGGCAGAGCATATGGCTACACCTTC. Translated, it gives CASSLDDGRAYGYTF. The full variable domain, rest sourced from reference TRBV5-1 and TRBJ1-2, is KAGVTQTPRYLIKTRGQQVTLSCSPISGHRSVSWYQQTPGQGLQFLFEYFSETQRNKGNFPGRFSGRQFSNSRSEMNVSTLELGDSALYLCASSLDDGRAYGYTFGSGTRLTVV.

A note on this clonotype: One end of the junction varies from germline; a read error may be responsible. The CDR3 region has the DNA TGTGCCAGCAGCACATATCGACAGGGACCTAGCGGGAGACGGAAACACCGGGGAGCTGTTTTT. It specifies CASSTYRQGPSGRRKHRGAVF. V usage is TRBV7-1 and J usage is TRBJ2-2; 10 bases agree with TRBD2. TRBV7-1 is an open reading frame whose function is uncertain. This CDR3 is 21 amino acids long.

This clonotype was counted only a few times. The V gene is TRBV3-1, the J gene TRBJ2-7, with D possibly being TRBD1 (5 bases). The CDR3 spans 16 residues. The germline V gene has CDR1 LGHDT and CDR2 YNNKEL (reference sequence). Trimming cost V 0 bases and J 1 base, with 13 bases left between them. The CDR3 reads CASSQDIRALSYEQYF. The CDR3 DNA follows: TGTGCCAGCAGCCAAGATATCAGGGCACTATCCTACGAGCAGTACTTC.

The sample holds a few counts of this clonotype. The chain joins TRBV5-6 to TRBJ1-4; D call uncertain. Germline V gives CDR1 SGHDT, CDR2 YYEEEE. Trimming left V 0 bases short and J 8 bases short, with 11 bases between. The CDR3 has 14 residues. DNA for the CDR3: TGTGCCAGCAGCTTGGTTGCAGTCGGGGAAAAACTGTTTTTT. This translates into CASSLVAVGEKLFF. Drawing the rest from reference TRBV5-6 and TRBJ1-4, the complete variable domain is DAGVTQSPTHLIKTRGQQVTLRCSPKSGHDTVSWYQQALGQGPQFIFQYYEEEERQRGNFPDRFSGHQFPNYSSELNVNALLLGDSALYLCASSLVAVGEKLFFGSGTQLSVL.

The rearrangement uses TRBV28 and TRBJ2-1; 10 nucleotides agree with TRBD2. Germline trimming cut 7 bases from V and 9 bases from J; bases unmatched to any gene: 15. Germline CDR1 and CDR2: MDHEN and SYDVKM. CDR3 length: 16 amino acids. CDR3 coding DNA: TGTGCCAGCAACCGACCCCTAGCGGGAGTTATGCGTGAGCAGTTCTTC. Translated, it gives CASNRPLAGVMREQFF. Drawing the rest from reference TRBV28 and TRBJ2-1, the complete variable domain is DVKVTQSSRYLVKRTGEKVFLECVQDMDHENMFWYRQDPGLGLRLIYFSYDVKMKEKGDIPEGYSVSREKKERFSLILESASTNQTSMYLCASNRPLAGVMREQFFGPGTRLTVL.

The table lists this clonotype with many counts. The CDR3 sequence is CASSLLGTGYDEQYF. DNA for the CDR3: TGTGCCAGCAGCTTACTTGGGACAGGGTATGACGAGCAGTACTTC. V gene TRBV11-2 combines with J gene TRBJ2-7; TRBD1 agrees at 9 bases. The V and J ends lost 2 bases and 5 bases, in that order; junction bases with no gene match: 7. Germline V gene data show CDR1 as SGHAT and CDR2 as FQNNGV. This CDR3 is built from 15 residues.

This clonotype has only a few counts. V and J are TRBV19 and TRBJ2-7; D unclear. The CDR3 sequence is 13 residues long. The V end lost 11 bases, the J end lost 2 bases, and 16 bases lay between the germline ends. The germline gives CDR1 LNHDA, CDR2 SQIVND (reference sequence). The CDR3 loop reads CAWCLHGTYEQYF. CDR3 nucleotide sequence: TGTGCCTGGTGCCTACATGGGACCTACGAGCAGTACTTC.

This clonotype was picked up many times. The rearrangement joins TRBV19 to TRBJ1-1; 11 bases agree with TRBD1. Germline V lookup: CDR1 LNHDA, CDR2 SQIVND (reference sequence). The CDR3 is 16 amino acids. The ends lost 5 bases at V and 2 bases at J; junction bases unmatched: 7. This chain's CDR3 is CASSAGQGARNTEAFF. Here the CDR3 DNA reads TGTGCCAGTAGTGCCGGACAGGGGGCGCGAAACACTGAAGCTTTCTTT.

This clonotype was counted a few times. This may stem from a read error, because a much larger clone lies one nucleotide away. This chain connects TRBV10-3 to TRBJ2-6; no definite D call. This CDR3 is 15 amino acids long. The germline V gene encodes CDR1 ENHRY and CDR2 SYGVKD. CDR3 loop: CATSDLGSGANVLTF. In DNA form, the CDR3 reads TGTGCCACCAGTGACCTGGGTTCTGGGGCCAACGTCCTGACTTTC.

The CDR3 nucleotides are TGTGCCAGCAGAGTTTCCTCTGGAAACACCATATATTTT. Amino acid sequence: CASRVSSGNTIYF. V is TRBV6-1 and J is TRBJ1-3; D is uncertain. Between the trimmed V and J ends, which lost 6 bases and 0 bases, there was a span of 6 bases. Germline lookup yields CDR1 MNHNS and CDR2 SASEGT. This CDR3 region has 13 residues.

CDR3 bases: TGTGCCAGTAGTATAGATTCAGCTGGGGCCAACGTCCTGACTTTC. Amino acids: CASSIDSAGANVLTF. The rearrangement joins TRBV19 to TRBJ2-6; D unclear. This CDR3 has 15 amino acids. The V end lost 0 bases, the J end lost 2 bases, and 5 bases lay between the germline ends. Per germline, CDR1 LNHDA and CDR2 SQIVND (reference sequence).

The genes are TRBV19 and TRBJ1-5; 8 bases fit TRBD1. The CDR3 spans 16 residues. Per germline, CDR1 LNHDA and CDR2 SQIVND (reference sequence). The trim removed 0 bases at V and 2 bases at J, leaving 3 bases unmatched. The CDR3 sequence: CASSIESGGGNQPQHF. As DNA, the CDR3 is TGTGCCAGTAGTATAGAATCAGGGGGCGGCAATCAGCCCCAGCATTTT.

This clonotype was counted ten times or more. The chain is built from TRBV2 and TRBJ1-1, with D unclear. Germline V CDR1 and CDR2: SNHLY, FYNNEI. The CDR3 length is 12 residues. With 5 bases removed from V and 4 bases from J, the gap between germline ends came to 8 bases. DNA of the CDR3: TGTGCCAGCAGTCCCCCCGGCACTGAAGCTTTCTTT. Its translation: CASSPPGTEAFF.